The sequence of this T cell receptor (beta chain) was determined in a study of naive and memory T cell subsets. General study findings and limits: Naive repertoires, especially CD8, held a few larger clonotypes, possibly memory cells re-expressing CD45RA. Findings for naive and memory subsets could not be checked against ground truth.

Germline V lookup: CDR1 SQVTM, CDR2 ANQGSEA. This CDR3 comprises 11 residues. V was shortened by 7 bases and J by 8 bases, with 14 bases between the two germline ends. Both TRBC1 and TRBC2 were covered by a beta constant-region primer of two equimolar oligonucleotides. Four rounds of PCR amplified the ligated cDNA using nested alpha and beta constant-region primers plus SP2. Using its own MiXCR run on the UMI-ligation and nested PCR reads, TCRdb lists one record per CDR3 protein. The table records roughly 97,000 distinct CDR3 sequences, more than 12% of them present only once. As to this clonotype: Its antigen remains unidentified.

From the second PCR step, alpha and beta chains were amplified apart. CMV status came from CD4+ T cell IFNgamma after overnight CMV lysate stimulation of fresh PBMCs. The chain is built from TRBV29-1 and TRBJ1-1; a possible D gene is TRBD1 (5 bases). This receptor was obtained from a human donor in good health. Sequencing input: naive CD8+ T cells from blood. Written as DNA, the CDR3 is TGCAGCGCCTATACGGGGGAGGAAGCTTTCTTT. Translated, it gives CSAYTGEEAFF.